The entry below describes one T cell receptor (beta chain). The antigen it binds to is not known. The record has no base qualities; no much larger clone is one base away. The library was made by the immunoSEQ multiplex PCR assay. DNA from the CD4+ T cells that had been cultured and isolated underwent TCR beta CDR3 sequencing. From the authors' description of their analysis: Non-productive TCR sequences were discarded, and reads were trimmed to the CDR3 region, with only CDR3s of 7 or more amino acids retained. The MANAFEST web app was used to identify antigen-specific clonotypes by comparing expansion in peptide wells with expansion in reference cultures. To be called positive, a clone needed expansion at FDR<0.05 compared with the reference and with all other wells, an odds ratio greater than 5, and a frequency greater than 0.1% in two replicate wells. A clonotype was defined as cross-reactive if the clonotype was significantly expanded both in SARS-CoV-2 spike wells and in at least one common cold coronavirus spike condition. Levenshtein distance calculated with the stringdist R package was used to assess CDR3 similarity, and unrooted trees were constructed with ape in R 3.6.1. TCRdb took this table from immuneACCESS and kept in-frame rearrangements with V and J called. Such tables lack part of the clones; where checked against another copy, unresolved V genes explain under half of the gap, and the rest is unexplained. V, J and clone size are taken as reported in that table, and D and trimming were inferred from the DNA itself. The sample contains tens of thousands of clones, 70% to 85% of them found a single time. The top ten clones comprise approximately 2% of the sample.

The CDR3, from cysteine to phenylalanine, totals 16 residues. Of the read, only the CDR3 DNA is kept; its 48 bases are in frame from base 1. V is cut back by 3 bases and J by 0 bases, with 7 bases in the junction unmatched. Looking up the germline V gene (reference sequence) yields CDR1 WNHNN and CDR2 SYGVQD. The data stem from a study of vaccination effects on CD4 cells after COVID-19 (dated 2022 in TCRdb). Context from the whole study: In the ViraFEST assay, PBMC were stimulated with viral peptide pools, and TCR sequencing was then used to find antigen-specific CD4+ T cell clonotypes based on their expansion. Post-vaccine samples across the study were collected a median of 72 days after the second dose, with a range of 14 to 241. Under 2.5 million PBMC per well were cultured with 10 ug/ml peptides in IMDM containing approximately 4.7% human AB serum, approximately 9.1 IU/ml IL-2 and gentamicin. SARS-CoV-2 spike-specific CD4+ TCR repertoires were compared before and after mRNA vaccination in COVID-19 convalescent patients and in infection-naive vaccine recipients. The full study included over 8 COVID-19 convalescent patients and several SARS-CoV-2-naive healthy vaccine recipients. In the study, cultures from other donors were sequenced using the Oncomine TCR Beta short-read assay on an Illumina iSeq 100.

After more than nine days of culture, CD4+ T cells were isolated with the EasySep CD4+ T cell isolation kit. Two doses of either the BNT162b2 or the mRNA-1273 mRNA SARS-CoV-2 vaccine were administered to participants. Healthy vaccine recipients had no prior SARS-CoV-2 infection, confirmed by negative nucleocapsid antibodies before and after vaccination. Half of the culture medium was replaced with fresh IL-2-containing medium on days 3 and 7. Each peptide stimulation condition was cultured in triplicate wells unless otherwise noted. PBMC were separated from whole blood using Ficoll-Paque Plus gradient centrifugation and were then either cryopreserved at -140C or used fresh. The QIAamp micro DNA kit was used to extract genomic DNA from the cultured CD4+ T cells. The study at large found these results: At late post-vaccination timepoints, both infection-induced and vaccine-induced clones showed marked clonal contraction, consistent with waning T cell responses. Among healthy vaccine recipients, nearly all vaccine-induced clones were SARS-CoV-2 mono-reactive, and only 1 of 255 was cross-reactive with common cold coronaviruses. The study was limited by a small number of convalescent patients, and early post-infection timepoints were lacking.

Sequencing used CD4+ T cells from PBMCs cultured without peptide, obtained after COVID-19 vaccination. This sequence uses TRBV10-1 and TRBJ2-5; 7 central nucleotides agree with TRBD2. This sequence originates from a human donor who received a COVID-19 vaccine. The CDR3 reads CASSDPSGTYQETQYF. At the DNA level, the sequence is TGCGCCAGCAGTGACCCGAGCGGGACGTACCAAGAGACCCAGTACTTC.